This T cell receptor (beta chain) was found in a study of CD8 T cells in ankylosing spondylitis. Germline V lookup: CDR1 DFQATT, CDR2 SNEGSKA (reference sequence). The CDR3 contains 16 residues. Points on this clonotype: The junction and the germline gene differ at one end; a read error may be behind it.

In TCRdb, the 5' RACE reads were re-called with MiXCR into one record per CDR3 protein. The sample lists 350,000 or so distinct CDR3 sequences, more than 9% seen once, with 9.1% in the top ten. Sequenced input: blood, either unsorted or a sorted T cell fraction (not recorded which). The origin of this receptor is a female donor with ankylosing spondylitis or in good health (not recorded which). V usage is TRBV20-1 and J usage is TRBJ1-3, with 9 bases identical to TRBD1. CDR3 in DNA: TGCTGTGCTAGAGGCGTGGGGGACAGGGCTGGAAACACCATATATTTT. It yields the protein CCARGVGDRAGNTIYF.